A single sample is the source of the 19 T cell receptor beta chains below, sequenced in a study of T cell responses to AZD1222 COVID-19 vaccine. Assay used: immunoSEQ multiplex PCR; TCRdb lists only in-frame clones, some missing. The sample comprises about 120,000 clones, about 93% of which are singletons, and around 3.8% rests with the top ten. Specimen: peripheral blood, collected 28 days after the second dose of the MenACWY control vaccine. The receptors shown here come from an adult who received the MenACWY meningococcal vaccine as a control.

This chain uses TRBV6-5 with TRBJ2-7; the match to TRBD2 covers 10 bases. The length of the CDR3 is 16 residues. V was clipped by 3 bases and J by 3 bases; unmatched bases: 8. Germline V CDR1 and CDR2: MNHEY, SVGAGI. The CDR3 DNA reads as TGTGCCAGCAGTTATGGACTAGCGGTGGATGGCTACGAGCAGTACTTC. It translates to CASSYGLAVDGYEQYF.

The V and J genes are TRBV5-1 and TRBJ2-1; D is possibly TRBD1 or TRBD2 (5 bases each). The CDR3 has 15 residues. Germline V gene data show CDR1 as SGHRS and CDR2 as YFSETQ. Trimming shortened V by 0 bases and J by 4 bases, and 11 bases separated the two germline ends. The DNA for the CDR3 is TGCGCCAGCAGCTTGGTGGGGGAGACTTACAATGAGCAGTTCTTC. It translates to CASSLVGETYNEQFF.

Only one count was recorded for this clone. The V call is TRBV5-1, the J call TRBJ2-2; D remains ambiguous. This CDR3 has 16 amino acids. Germline CDR1 and CDR2: SGHRS and YFSETQ. V lost 0 bases, J lost 2 bases, and 11 bases lay in between. The CDR3: CASSLVQTLNTGELFF. DNA for the CDR3: TGCGCCAGCAGCTTGGTCCAGACACTCAACACCGGGGAGCTGTTTTTT.

CDR3 DNA sequence: TGTGCCAGCTCACCAAGACAGACGAACACTGAAGCTTTCTTT. Amino acid sequence: CASSPRQTNTEAFF. This chain links TRBV18 with TRBJ1-1; tentatively, D is TRBD1 (5 bases). The CDR3 runs to 14 residues. Trimming removed 2 bases from V and 1 base from J, with 8 bases in between. Germline V gives CDR1 KGHSH, CDR2 LQKENI.

This chain joins TRBV15 and TRBJ1-6; D gene ambiguous. Germline assignment: CDR1 LNHNV and CDR2 YYDKDF (reference sequence). This CDR3 has 14 amino acids. Trimming shortened V by 4 bases and J by 1 base, and 5 bases separated the two germline ends. The chain's CDR3 is CATSTGSYNSPLHF. The CDR3 coding sequence is TGTGCCACCAGCACGGGGTCCTATAATTCACCCCTCCACTTT.

V usage is TRBV6-5 and J usage is TRBJ2-7, with TRBD1 identical over 7 bases. Per the germline V gene, CDR1 is MNHEY and CDR2 is SVGAGI. The CDR3 has 13 residues. Trimming took 6 bases from V and 2 from J; bases not matched to a gene: 4. DNA of the CDR3: TGTGCCAGCAGCCGACAGGGACCCTACGAGCAGTACTTC. Translation: CASSRQGPYEQYF.

J is TRBJ2-1 and V is TRBV14; D unresolved. Between the trimmed V and J ends, which lost 0 bases and 1 base, there was a span of 13 bases. The CDR3 totals 17 residues. CDR1 and CDR2 (germline): SGHDN, FVKESK. CDR3 protein: CASSQEIAALSYNEQFF. The DNA for the CDR3 is TGTGCCAGCAGCCAAGAAATCGCAGCGCTTTCCTACAATGAGCAGTTCTTC.

The chain has TRBV14 and TRBJ1-2; no clear D gene. V was cut by 3 bases and J by 2 bases, with 16 bases left in between. CDR3 size: 16 residues. Germline V gene data show CDR1 as SGHDN and CDR2 as FVKESK. In nucleotides, the CDR3 is TGTGCCAGCAGCCATTTCTCCCGGGCGGGGAACTATGGCTACACCTTC. Its translation is CASSHFSRAGNYGYTF.

This clone was counted a single time. This sequence joins TRBV10-2 and TRBJ1-5; the match to TRBD1 covers 9 bases. In germline, CDR1 is WSHSY, CDR2 SAAADI. This CDR3 has 14 amino acids. Trimming took 6 bases from V and 5 from J; bases not matched to a gene: 5. The CDR3 coding sequence is TGCGCCAGCAGGGACAGGGGTATGGATCAGCCCCAGCATTTT. Its translation is CASRDRGMDQPQHF.

The chain uses TRBV10-2 and TRBJ2-2; the D is unclear. Looked up from germline, CDR1 is WSHSY and CDR2 is SAAADI. The CDR3 runs 18 residues. The germline V and J ends were trimmed by 10 bases and 1 base, with 25 bases remaining between them. The CDR3 loop is CAITSFRRTERNTGELFF. For the CDR3, the DNA is TGCGCCATAACCAGTTTCCGCCGGACGGAAAGGAACACCGGGGAGCTGTTTTTT.

The V call is TRBV11-1, the J call TRBJ2-1; TRBD1 matches at 8 bases. Germline V gives CDR1 SGHAT, CDR2 FQDESV (reference sequence). There are 16 residues in the CDR3. J was trimmed by 2 bases and V by 5 bases; bases with no gene match: 8. The CDR3 sequence is CASSNSPQGAYNEQFF. As DNA, the CDR3 is TGTGCCAGCAGCAACTCCCCACAGGGGGCCTACAATGAGCAGTTCTTC.

The chain joins TRBV28 to TRBJ1-5; 9 bases are shared with TRBD1. V gave up 6 bases and J gave up 0 bases; unmatched junction bases: 6. CDR1 MDHEN and CDR2 SYDVKM come from the germline V gene. CDR3 length equals 16 residues. CDR3 protein: CASRGQGENSNQPQHF. DNA of the CDR3: TGTGCCAGCAGGGGACAGGGAGAGAATAGCAATCAGCCCCAGCATTTT.

This rearrangement joins TRBV28 to TRBJ1-5; no clear D gene. The germline CDR1 and CDR2 sequences are MDHEN and SYDVKM. The CDR3 totals 16 residues. V dropped 9 bases and J dropped 4 bases, with 22 bases sitting between them. CDR3 nucleotides: TGTGCCAGTCGACCGGTATTGGGTATGAGGAATCAGCCCCAGCATTTT. This translates into CASRPVLGMRNQPQHF.

The J gene is TRBJ1-1, the V gene TRBV5-4; D is undetermined. CDR1 is SGHNT, CDR2 YYREEE, per germline (reference sequence). V was shortened by 0 bases and J by 3 bases, with 6 bases between the two germline ends. This CDR3 spans 13 amino acids. The DNA for the CDR3 is TGTGCCAGCAGCTTGGACAGCTACACTGAAGCTTTCTTT. It encodes CASSLDSYTEAFF.

V gene TRBV5-1 combines with J gene TRBJ1-2, with D possibly TRBD1 on 6 matching bases. V gave up 0 bases and J gave up 8 bases, with 11 bases separating them. The CDR3 runs to 13 residues. Germline CDR1 and CDR2: SGHRS and YFSETQ. The CDR3 nucleotides are TGCGCCAGCAGCTTGGAGGGGGTCACCGGCTACACCTTC. It translates to CASSLEGVTGYTF.

This chain joins TRBV7-9 and TRBJ2-3; TRBD1 matches at 11 bases. The CDR3 extends over 15 amino acids. Unmatched junction bases numbered 3, after V lost 4 bases and J lost 3 bases. Germline V gives CDR1 SEHNR, CDR2 FQNEAQ (reference sequence). This CDR3 is CASSSDRGLTDTQYF. The DNA for the CDR3 is TGTGCCAGCAGCTCGGACAGGGGGCTTACAGATACGCAGTATTTT.

This sequence joins TRBV27 and TRBJ2-7, with 7 bases aligning to TRBD1. There are 13 residues in the CDR3. In germline, CDR1 is MNHEY, CDR2 SMNVEV (reference sequence). The V gene end was trimmed by 7 bases and the J gene end by 5 bases; junction bases not matched to a gene: 8. DNA for the CDR3: TGTGCCAGCATCCCTTTAGGGGGCGACGAGCAGTACTTC. This translates into CASIPLGGDEQYF.

This sequence joins TRBV19 and TRBJ2-3; D possibly corresponds to TRBD2 (6 bases). V was pared by 3 bases and J by 0 bases, with 10 bases between. CDR3 length equals 15 residues. Germline-derived CDR1 and CDR2 are LNHDA and SQIVND (reference sequence). CDR3 in DNA: TGTGCCAGTAGTATCCTGGAGGGGAGCACAGATACGCAGTATTTT. This codes for CASSILEGSTDTQYF.

J is TRBJ2-7 and V is TRBV19, with 7 bases lining up with TRBD1. The CDR3 is 13 amino acids. Germline CDR1 and CDR2: LNHDA and SQIVND (reference sequence). The V segment lost 4 bases and the J segment 4 bases; nucleotides outside the gene matches: 4. CDR3 bases: TGTGCCAGTAGTAAAAACAGGGGTTACGAGCAGTACTTC. This codes for CASSKNRGYEQYF.